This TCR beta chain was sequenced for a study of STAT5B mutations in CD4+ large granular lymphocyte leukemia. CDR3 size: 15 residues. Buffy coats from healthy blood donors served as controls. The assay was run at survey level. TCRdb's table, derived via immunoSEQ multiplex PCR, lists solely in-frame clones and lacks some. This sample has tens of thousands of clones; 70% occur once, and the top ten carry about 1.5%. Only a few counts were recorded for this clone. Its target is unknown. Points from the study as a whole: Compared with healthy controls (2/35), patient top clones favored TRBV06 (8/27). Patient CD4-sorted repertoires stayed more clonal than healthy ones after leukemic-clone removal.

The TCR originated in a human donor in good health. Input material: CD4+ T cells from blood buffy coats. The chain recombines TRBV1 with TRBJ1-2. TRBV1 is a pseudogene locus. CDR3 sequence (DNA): TGCACCAGCAGCCAAGATAGGAAAGGGAGCTATGGCTACACCTTC. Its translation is CTSSQDRKGSYGYTF.